Each of the 20 T cell receptor beta chains below was sequenced from the same sample in a study of cytomegalovirus exposure and HLA in healthy donors. 60 Vbeta and 13 Jbeta primers were used in PCR. Produced via immunoSEQ multiplex PCR; TCRdb's table is partial and in-frame only. The profile covers approximately 140,000 clones, with 75% to 80% appearing a single time and 4.9% taken by the ten largest. The sequenced sample was PBMCs. These receptors were collected from a woman aged 45-60 years in good health and CMV-seronegative.

CDR3 amino acids: CASNLVRGIGKLFF. As DNA, the CDR3 is TGTGCCAGCAACCTTGTCAGGGGGATAGGAAAACTGTTTTTT. The chain is built from TRBV28 and TRBJ1-4; 7 nucleotides match TRBD1. The junction had 12 bases not matched to a gene; V was cut back by 7 bases and J by 10 bases. The length of the CDR3 is 14 residues. Germline V CDR1 and CDR2: MDHEN, SYDVKM.

V usage is TRBV6-1 and J usage is TRBJ2-7; 9 bases line up with TRBD2. Germline CDR1 reads MNHNS; CDR2 reads SASEGT. V trimming: 1 base; J trimming: 1 base; junction bases outside the gene matches: 8. This CDR3 contains 17 residues. The CDR3 is CASSEELAGVTSYEQYF. In nucleotides, the CDR3 is TGTGCCAGCAGTGAAGAATTAGCGGGGGTTACTTCCTACGAGCAGTACTTC.

This chain uses TRBV6-1 with TRBJ1-5; unclear D gene. The germline V gene has CDR1 MNHNS and CDR2 SASEGT. Trimming cost V 0 bases and J 12 bases, with 12 bases left between them. This CDR3 is built from 13 residues. In DNA form, the CDR3 reads TGTGCCAGCAGTGAAGCGCGGGCGGGCAGCCAGCATTTT. This encodes CASSEARAGSQHF.

For the CDR3, the DNA is TGTGCCAGCACAATGGGACAGGGTTATGGCTACACCTTC. Its protein is CASTMGQGYGYTF. The chain has TRBV27 and TRBJ1-2; 9 bases map to TRBD1. The germline gives CDR1 MNHEY, CDR2 SMNVEV (reference sequence). After removal of 7 bases from V and 5 bases from J, the junction contained 5 bases not matched to a gene. The CDR3 sequence is 13 residues long.

Here the CDR3 DNA reads TGTGCCAGCAGTTCTATAGCGGGGGGCCATAATGAGCAGTTCTTC. Protein: CASSSIAGGHNEQFF. The V and J genes are TRBV2 and TRBJ2-7; TRBD2 matches 10 bases. The DNA end favors TRBJ2-1, so the J call may be wrong. CDR1 is SNHLY and CDR2 is FYNNEI in the germline V gene. The CDR3 contains 15 residues.

The chain couples TRBV6-6 to TRBJ2-7; maybe TRBD2 (5 bases). The CDR3 has 14 amino acids. CDR1 is MNHNY and CDR2 is SVGAGI in the germline V gene (reference sequence). Trimming stripped 6 bases from V and 2 bases from J, with 14 bases between. In nucleotides, the CDR3 is TGTGCCAGCAGAAACGAGGGCAGCCCCTACGAGCAGTACTTC. This translates into CASRNEGSPYEQYF.

The chain combines TRBV14 with TRBJ1-1; 7 bases are a match to TRBD1. Germline V CDR1 and CDR2: SGHDN, FVKESK. This CDR3 spans 15 amino acids. The junction had 7 bases not matched to a gene; V was cut back by 5 bases and J by 1 base. CDR3 in amino acids: CASSDPRTGNTEAFF. The DNA for the CDR3 is TGTGCCAGCAGCGACCCAAGGACAGGGAACACTGAAGCTTTCTTT.

The chain employs TRBV10-2 and TRBJ1-2, with D maybe TRBD1 (6 bases). This CDR3 contains 15 residues. The V end was cut by 0 bases, the J end by 6 bases, with 14 bases between. CDR1 is WSHSY and CDR2 is SAAADI in the germline V gene. CDR3 sequence: CASSESLQGWDGYTF. The CDR3 DNA reads as TGCGCCAGCAGTGAGTCTTTACAGGGATGGGATGGCTACACCTTC.

The CDR3 sequence: CASSQDEGSPSYEQYF. In DNA, the CDR3 is TGCGCCAGCAGCCAAGATGAGGGCAGCCCCTCCTACGAGCAGTACTTC. J is TRBJ2-7 and V is TRBV4-3, with TRBD2 as a possible D gene (5 bases). This CDR3 contains 16 residues. V was pared by 0 bases and J by 0 bases, with 12 bases between. Germline-derived CDR1 and CDR2 are LGHNA and YSLEER.

The genes are TRBV29-1 and TRBJ2-3, with 9 bases lining up with TRBD1. CDR1 SQVTM and CDR2 ANQGSEA come from the germline V gene. The CDR3 runs 12 residues. V lost 7 bases to trimming and J lost 5 bases; unmatched junction nucleotides: 4. The CDR3 loop reads CSAGTGQDTQYF. In DNA, the CDR3 is TGCAGCGCAGGGACAGGGCAAGATACGCAGTATTTT.

The genes are TRBV19 and TRBJ1-5; D unresolved. CDR1 and CDR2 from the germline V gene are LNHDA and SQIVND (reference sequence). V lost 8 bases, J lost 4 bases, and 12 bases lay in between. This CDR3 comprises 13 residues. The CDR3 DNA reads TGTGCCAGTTCCCCAGGTCTAAATCAGCCCCAGCATTTT. Translating it yields CASSPGLNQPQHF.

V usage is TRBV28 and J usage is TRBJ1-5; D perhaps matches TRBD1 (5 bases). CDR1 and CDR2 from the germline V gene are MDHEN and SYDVKM. The CDR3 consists of 18 residues. V lost 0 bases and J lost 10, with 25 bases in between. The CDR3 DNA sequence: TGTGCCAGCAGTTTATGGGGAGGGGAAATGCAACCCCCTGGTCCCCAGCATTTT. Translated, it gives CASSLWGGEMQPPGPQHF.

The rearrangement uses TRBV11-2 and TRBJ2-1; D unresolved. The germline gives CDR1 SGHAT, CDR2 FQNNGV. The CDR3 has 12 residues. Trimming took 5 bases from V and 10 from J, leaving 12 bases between them. The CDR3 reads CASSHLVREQFF. The CDR3 region has the DNA TGTGCCAGCAGCCATCTAGTACGGGAGCAGTTCTTC. Full variable domain (outside the CDR3, taken from reference TRBV11-2 and TRBJ2-1): EAGVAQSPRYKIIEKRQSVAFWCNPISGHATLYWYQQILGQGPKLLIQFQNNGVVDDSQLPKDRFSAERLKGVDSTLKIQPAKLEDSAVYLCASSHLVREQFFGPGTRLTVL.

The genes are TRBV7-8 and TRBJ1-2; 7 nucleotides match TRBD1. The length of the CDR3 is 13 residues. Germline CDR1 and CDR2: SGHVS and FQNEAQ. Trimming at V came to 5 bases and at J to 5 bases, leaving 5 bases not matched to a gene. CDR3 sequence (DNA): TGTGCCAGCAGCACGGGACAGATGTATGGCTACACCTTC. Encoded protein: CASSTGQMYGYTF.

This chain uses TRBV5-1 with TRBJ2-1; the match to TRBD2 covers 10 bases. CDR1 and CDR2 (germline): SGHRS, YFSETQ. CDR3 size: 18 residues. Trimming took 0 bases from V and 6 from J; bases not matched to a gene: 12. The CDR3 loop reads CASSLGGPLAGVSNEQFF. In nucleotides, the CDR3 is TGCGCCAGCAGCTTGGGGGGCCCTCTAGCGGGGGTTAGCAATGAGCAGTTCTTC.

V and J are TRBV28 and TRBJ2-5, with 9 bases fitting TRBD2. The CDR3 has 15 amino acids. The germline V gene has CDR1 MDHEN and CDR2 SYDVKM. The junction had 9 bases not matched to a gene; V was cut back by 5 bases and J by 5 bases. This CDR3 is CASSRRLAGSETQYF. The CDR3 DNA reads as TGTGCCAGCAGTCGTCGGCTAGCGGGGTCGGAGACCCAGTACTTC.

This clone is a singleton in its sample. The V gene is TRBV4-2, the J gene TRBJ2-1; 7 bases map to TRBD2. The germline gives CDR1 LGHNA, CDR2 YNFKEQ. V was pared by 0 bases and J by 0 bases, with 8 bases of the junction left unmatched. The CDR3 has 18 amino acids. CDR3 in amino acids: CASSQDPRLASSYNEQFF. The CDR3 coding sequence is TGTGCCAGCAGCCAAGATCCCAGACTAGCCAGCTCCTACAATGAGCAGTTCTTC.

The V gene is TRBV7-9, the J gene TRBJ2-1, with TRBD2 identical over 9 bases. Germline V gives CDR1 SEHNR, CDR2 FQNEAQ (reference sequence). Germline trimming cut 4 bases from V and 4 bases from J; bases unmatched to any gene: 5. This CDR3 has 15 amino acids. The CDR3: CASSSPSGAYNEQFF. In nucleotides, the CDR3 is TGTGCCAGCAGCTCGCCTAGCGGGGCTTACAATGAGCAGTTCTTC.

The J gene is TRBJ2-5, the V gene TRBV9, with TRBD2 identical over 8 bases. The V segment lost 2 bases and the J segment 2 bases; nucleotides outside the gene matches: 11. CDR1 and CDR2 from the germline V gene are SGDLS and YYNGEE. The CDR3 totals 17 residues. DNA of the CDR3: TGTGCCAGCAGCGTCGGGGGGGATAGCAGAGGACAAGAGACCCAGTACTTC. It is translated as CASSVGGDSRGQETQYF.

The chain couples TRBV29-1 to TRBJ2-7, with 7 nucleotides matching TRBD1. Losses at the gene ends were 6 bases for V and 2 bases for J; bases not matched to a gene: 10. The CDR3 length is 14 residues. Germline-derived CDR1 and CDR2 are SQVTM and ANQGSEA. The CDR3 nucleotides are TGCAGCGTGATATTACAGGGGCCTCCCTACGAGCAGTACTTC. Translating it yields CSVILQGPPYEQYF.